This record concerns one T cell receptor (beta chain) sequence. Its specificity is not known. This may arise from a read error, as a much more abundant clone is one base away. The authors ran a second PCR of roughly 6 to 12 cycles using a sample-barcoded 5' primer and a J-beta primer mix. A single record per CDR3 protein comes from TCRdb applying MiXCR to the 5' RACE reads. Counted here are 700,000 or so distinct CDR3 sequences, 20% to 25% occurring once; the ten biggest clones make up approximately 20%. CDR3 length: 14 residues. CDR1 is SNHLY and CDR2 is FYNNEI in the germline V gene. The source of the sample is a study of blood T cells in healthy people across ages. Overall study results and limits: Greater diversity and more naive CD4+ cells were seen in long-lived donors than in aged donors.

This sequence joins TRBV2 and TRBJ1-2, with 9 bases identical to TRBD1. Sequenced: blood. This sequence originates from a man in his 70s in good health. The CDR3 loop reads CASSHGTGNYGDTF. DNA of the CDR3: TGTGCCAGCAGCCACGGGACAGGGAACTATGGCGACACCTTC. Supplemented by reference TRBV2 and TRBJ1-2, the full variable domain reads EPEVTQTPSHQVTQMGQEVILRCVPISNHLYFYWYRQILGQKVEFLVSFYNNEISEKSEIFDDQFSVERPDGSNFTLKIRSTKLEDSAMYFCASSHGTGNYGDTFGSGTRLTVV.